A selection of T cell receptor beta chains follows, all from one sample in a study of cytomegalovirus exposure and HLA in healthy donors. TCRdb's copy holds only in-frame clones and misses some; the assay was immunoSEQ multiplex PCR. This sample yields roughly 200,000 clones, of which roughly 73% are seen a single time; approximately 1.8% belongs to the top ten. The sample taken for sequencing was PBMCs. All receptors derive from a woman aged 30 to 39 in good health and CMV-seronegative. The conserved cysteine and the conserved F or W are not part of the CDR3 here.

len	v_gene	j_gene	CDR3aa
14	TRBV13	TRBJ1-4	ASSLRGGPTNEKLF
15	TRBV28	TRBJ1-4	ASRPPRTGVTNEKLF
14	TRBV19	TRBJ2-1	ASSIILGGVGNEQF
11	TRBV27	TRBJ2-3	ASSLQGKDTQY
10	TRBV7-9	TRBJ2-3	ASKSGTDTQY
11	TRBV6-1	TRBJ2-1	ASSEGRVGEQF
12	TRBV6-1	TRBJ1-1	ASSADFGPTEAF
13	TRBV7-2	TRBJ1-3	ASSQQGAWGNTIY
12	TRBV5-1	TRBJ2-7	ASSLKGLPYEQY
13	TRBV5-4	TRBJ2-1	ASRFPGLAVDEQF
13	TRBV28	TRBJ1-6	ASTLSQGNDSPLH
12	TRBV27	TRBJ1-1	ASNPTPRHPEAF
13	TRBV7-2	TRBJ2-3	ASSFGAVVGDTQY
13	TRBV7-9	TRBJ2-3	ASSPLAGSTDTQY
12	TRBV5-1	TRBJ2-7	ASSLMGRSYEQY
12	TRBV25-1	TRBJ1-1	ASSRDRMNTEAF
14	TRBV7-2	TRBJ1-5	ASRPQGASSNQPQH
12	TRBV7-9	TRBJ1-1	ASSFRGRNTEAF
14	TRBV27	TRBJ1-1	ASKKWDRGMNTEAF
15	TRBV7-9	TRBJ2-7	ASSRPSSGGNPYEQY
12	TRBV30	TRBJ1-3	AWRGLSSGNTIY
13	TRBV7-9	TRBJ1-3	ASSLTGTSGNTIY
13	TRBV7-2	TRBJ2-4	ASSLGLQAKNIQY
10	TRBV30	TRBJ2-7	AWSTGPYEQY
13	TRBV19	TRBJ1-2	ASSIDSSTNYGYT
13	TRBV6-6	TRBJ2-2	ASNLAGEDTGELF
15	TRBV28	TRBJ2-2	ASSRILAGAVTGELF
15	TRBV19	TRBJ1-2	ATHSGQGAGGLYGYT
17	TRBV7-9	TRBJ2-4	ASSPGTGGLRWDKNIQY
11	TRBV9	TRBJ1-1	ASSVGAGTEAF